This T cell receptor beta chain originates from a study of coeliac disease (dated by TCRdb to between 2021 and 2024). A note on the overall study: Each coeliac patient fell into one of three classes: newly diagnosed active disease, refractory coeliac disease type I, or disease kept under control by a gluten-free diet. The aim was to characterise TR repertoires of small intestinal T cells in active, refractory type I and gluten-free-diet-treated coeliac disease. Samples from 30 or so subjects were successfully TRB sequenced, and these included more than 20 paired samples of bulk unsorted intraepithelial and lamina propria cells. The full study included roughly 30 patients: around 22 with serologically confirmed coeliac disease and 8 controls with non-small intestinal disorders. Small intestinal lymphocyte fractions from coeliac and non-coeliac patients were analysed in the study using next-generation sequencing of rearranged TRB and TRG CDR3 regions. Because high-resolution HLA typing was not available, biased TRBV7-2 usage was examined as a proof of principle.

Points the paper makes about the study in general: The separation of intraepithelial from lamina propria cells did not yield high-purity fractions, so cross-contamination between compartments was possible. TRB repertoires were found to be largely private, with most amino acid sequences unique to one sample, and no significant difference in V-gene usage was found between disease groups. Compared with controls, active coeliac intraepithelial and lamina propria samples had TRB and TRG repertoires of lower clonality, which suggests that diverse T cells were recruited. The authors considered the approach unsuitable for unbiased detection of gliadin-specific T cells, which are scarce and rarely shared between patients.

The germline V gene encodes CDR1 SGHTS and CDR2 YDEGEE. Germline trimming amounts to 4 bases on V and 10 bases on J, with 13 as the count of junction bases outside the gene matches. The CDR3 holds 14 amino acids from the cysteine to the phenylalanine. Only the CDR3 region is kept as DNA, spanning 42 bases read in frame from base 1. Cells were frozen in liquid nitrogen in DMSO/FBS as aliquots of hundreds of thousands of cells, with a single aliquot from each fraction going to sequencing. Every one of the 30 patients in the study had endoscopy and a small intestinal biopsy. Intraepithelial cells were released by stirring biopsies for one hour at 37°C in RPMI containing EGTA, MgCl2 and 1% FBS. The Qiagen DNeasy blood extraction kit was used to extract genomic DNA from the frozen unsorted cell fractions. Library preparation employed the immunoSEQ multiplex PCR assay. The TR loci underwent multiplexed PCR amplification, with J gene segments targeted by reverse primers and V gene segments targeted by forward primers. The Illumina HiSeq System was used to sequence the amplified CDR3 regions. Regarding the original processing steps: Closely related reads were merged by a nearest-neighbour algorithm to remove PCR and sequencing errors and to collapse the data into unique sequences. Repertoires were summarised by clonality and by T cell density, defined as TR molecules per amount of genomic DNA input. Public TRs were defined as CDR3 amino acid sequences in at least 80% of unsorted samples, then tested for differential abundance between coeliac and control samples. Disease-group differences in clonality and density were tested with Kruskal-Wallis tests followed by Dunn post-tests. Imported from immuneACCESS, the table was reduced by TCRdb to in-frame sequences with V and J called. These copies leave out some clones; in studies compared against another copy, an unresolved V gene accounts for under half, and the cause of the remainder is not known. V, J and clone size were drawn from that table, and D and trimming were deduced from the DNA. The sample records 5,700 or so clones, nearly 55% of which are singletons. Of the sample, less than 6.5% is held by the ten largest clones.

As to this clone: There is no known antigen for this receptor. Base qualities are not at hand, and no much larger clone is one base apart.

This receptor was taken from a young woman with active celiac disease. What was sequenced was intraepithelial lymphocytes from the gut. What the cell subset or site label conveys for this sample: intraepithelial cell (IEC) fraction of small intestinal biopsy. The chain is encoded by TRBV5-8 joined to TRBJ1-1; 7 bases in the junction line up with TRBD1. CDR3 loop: CASSARDSLFAAFF. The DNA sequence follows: TGTGCCAGCAGCGCCCGGGACAGCCTCTTTGCAGCTTTCTTT. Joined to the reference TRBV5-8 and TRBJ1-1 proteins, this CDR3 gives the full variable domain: EAGVTQSPTHLIKTRGQQATLRCSPISGHTSVYWYQQALGLGLQFLLWYDEGEERNRGNFPPRFSGRQFPNYSSELNVNALELEDSALYLCASSARDSLFAAFFGQGTRLTVV.